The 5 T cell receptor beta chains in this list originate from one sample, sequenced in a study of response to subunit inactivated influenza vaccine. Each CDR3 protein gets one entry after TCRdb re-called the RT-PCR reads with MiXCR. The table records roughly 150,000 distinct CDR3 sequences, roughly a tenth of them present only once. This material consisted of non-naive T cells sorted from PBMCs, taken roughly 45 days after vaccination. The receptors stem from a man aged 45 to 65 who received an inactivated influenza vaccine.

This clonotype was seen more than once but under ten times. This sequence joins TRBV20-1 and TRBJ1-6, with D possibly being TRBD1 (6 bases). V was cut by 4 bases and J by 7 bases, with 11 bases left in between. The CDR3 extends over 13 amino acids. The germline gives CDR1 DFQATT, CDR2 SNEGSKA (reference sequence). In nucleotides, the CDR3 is TGCAGTGCTACGGACAGCCTAAATTCACCCCTCCACTTT. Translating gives CSATDSLNSPLHF.

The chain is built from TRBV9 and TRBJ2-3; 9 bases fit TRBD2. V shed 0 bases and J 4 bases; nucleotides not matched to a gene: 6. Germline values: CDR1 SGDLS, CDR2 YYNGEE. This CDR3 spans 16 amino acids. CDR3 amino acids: CASSVVAGAGSDTQYF. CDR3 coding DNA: TGTGCCAGCAGCGTAGTAGCGGGAGCGGGTTCAGATACGCAGTATTTT.

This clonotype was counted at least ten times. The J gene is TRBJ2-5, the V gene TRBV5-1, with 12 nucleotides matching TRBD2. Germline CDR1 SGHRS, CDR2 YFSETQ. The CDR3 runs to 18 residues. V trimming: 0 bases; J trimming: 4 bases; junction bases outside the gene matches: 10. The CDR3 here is CASSLAGTAGLAGETQYF. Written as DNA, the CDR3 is TGCGCCAGCAGCTTGGCTGGGACAGCGGGACTAGCGGGAGAGACCCAGTACTTC.

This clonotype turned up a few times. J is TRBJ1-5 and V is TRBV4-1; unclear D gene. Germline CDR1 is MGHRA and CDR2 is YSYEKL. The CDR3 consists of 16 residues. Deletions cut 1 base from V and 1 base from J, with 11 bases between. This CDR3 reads CASSQGVSKSNQPQHF. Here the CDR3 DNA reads TGCGCCAGCAGCCAAGGAGTAAGTAAGAGCAATCAGCCCCAGCATTTT.

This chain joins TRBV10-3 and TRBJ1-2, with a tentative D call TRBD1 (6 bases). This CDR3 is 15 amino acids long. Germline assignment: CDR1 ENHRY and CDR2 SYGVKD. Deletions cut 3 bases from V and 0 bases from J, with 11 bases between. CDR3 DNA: TGTGCCATCAGTGATTCAGGACAGTCTAACTATGGCTACACCTTC. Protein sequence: CAISDSGQSNYGYTF.